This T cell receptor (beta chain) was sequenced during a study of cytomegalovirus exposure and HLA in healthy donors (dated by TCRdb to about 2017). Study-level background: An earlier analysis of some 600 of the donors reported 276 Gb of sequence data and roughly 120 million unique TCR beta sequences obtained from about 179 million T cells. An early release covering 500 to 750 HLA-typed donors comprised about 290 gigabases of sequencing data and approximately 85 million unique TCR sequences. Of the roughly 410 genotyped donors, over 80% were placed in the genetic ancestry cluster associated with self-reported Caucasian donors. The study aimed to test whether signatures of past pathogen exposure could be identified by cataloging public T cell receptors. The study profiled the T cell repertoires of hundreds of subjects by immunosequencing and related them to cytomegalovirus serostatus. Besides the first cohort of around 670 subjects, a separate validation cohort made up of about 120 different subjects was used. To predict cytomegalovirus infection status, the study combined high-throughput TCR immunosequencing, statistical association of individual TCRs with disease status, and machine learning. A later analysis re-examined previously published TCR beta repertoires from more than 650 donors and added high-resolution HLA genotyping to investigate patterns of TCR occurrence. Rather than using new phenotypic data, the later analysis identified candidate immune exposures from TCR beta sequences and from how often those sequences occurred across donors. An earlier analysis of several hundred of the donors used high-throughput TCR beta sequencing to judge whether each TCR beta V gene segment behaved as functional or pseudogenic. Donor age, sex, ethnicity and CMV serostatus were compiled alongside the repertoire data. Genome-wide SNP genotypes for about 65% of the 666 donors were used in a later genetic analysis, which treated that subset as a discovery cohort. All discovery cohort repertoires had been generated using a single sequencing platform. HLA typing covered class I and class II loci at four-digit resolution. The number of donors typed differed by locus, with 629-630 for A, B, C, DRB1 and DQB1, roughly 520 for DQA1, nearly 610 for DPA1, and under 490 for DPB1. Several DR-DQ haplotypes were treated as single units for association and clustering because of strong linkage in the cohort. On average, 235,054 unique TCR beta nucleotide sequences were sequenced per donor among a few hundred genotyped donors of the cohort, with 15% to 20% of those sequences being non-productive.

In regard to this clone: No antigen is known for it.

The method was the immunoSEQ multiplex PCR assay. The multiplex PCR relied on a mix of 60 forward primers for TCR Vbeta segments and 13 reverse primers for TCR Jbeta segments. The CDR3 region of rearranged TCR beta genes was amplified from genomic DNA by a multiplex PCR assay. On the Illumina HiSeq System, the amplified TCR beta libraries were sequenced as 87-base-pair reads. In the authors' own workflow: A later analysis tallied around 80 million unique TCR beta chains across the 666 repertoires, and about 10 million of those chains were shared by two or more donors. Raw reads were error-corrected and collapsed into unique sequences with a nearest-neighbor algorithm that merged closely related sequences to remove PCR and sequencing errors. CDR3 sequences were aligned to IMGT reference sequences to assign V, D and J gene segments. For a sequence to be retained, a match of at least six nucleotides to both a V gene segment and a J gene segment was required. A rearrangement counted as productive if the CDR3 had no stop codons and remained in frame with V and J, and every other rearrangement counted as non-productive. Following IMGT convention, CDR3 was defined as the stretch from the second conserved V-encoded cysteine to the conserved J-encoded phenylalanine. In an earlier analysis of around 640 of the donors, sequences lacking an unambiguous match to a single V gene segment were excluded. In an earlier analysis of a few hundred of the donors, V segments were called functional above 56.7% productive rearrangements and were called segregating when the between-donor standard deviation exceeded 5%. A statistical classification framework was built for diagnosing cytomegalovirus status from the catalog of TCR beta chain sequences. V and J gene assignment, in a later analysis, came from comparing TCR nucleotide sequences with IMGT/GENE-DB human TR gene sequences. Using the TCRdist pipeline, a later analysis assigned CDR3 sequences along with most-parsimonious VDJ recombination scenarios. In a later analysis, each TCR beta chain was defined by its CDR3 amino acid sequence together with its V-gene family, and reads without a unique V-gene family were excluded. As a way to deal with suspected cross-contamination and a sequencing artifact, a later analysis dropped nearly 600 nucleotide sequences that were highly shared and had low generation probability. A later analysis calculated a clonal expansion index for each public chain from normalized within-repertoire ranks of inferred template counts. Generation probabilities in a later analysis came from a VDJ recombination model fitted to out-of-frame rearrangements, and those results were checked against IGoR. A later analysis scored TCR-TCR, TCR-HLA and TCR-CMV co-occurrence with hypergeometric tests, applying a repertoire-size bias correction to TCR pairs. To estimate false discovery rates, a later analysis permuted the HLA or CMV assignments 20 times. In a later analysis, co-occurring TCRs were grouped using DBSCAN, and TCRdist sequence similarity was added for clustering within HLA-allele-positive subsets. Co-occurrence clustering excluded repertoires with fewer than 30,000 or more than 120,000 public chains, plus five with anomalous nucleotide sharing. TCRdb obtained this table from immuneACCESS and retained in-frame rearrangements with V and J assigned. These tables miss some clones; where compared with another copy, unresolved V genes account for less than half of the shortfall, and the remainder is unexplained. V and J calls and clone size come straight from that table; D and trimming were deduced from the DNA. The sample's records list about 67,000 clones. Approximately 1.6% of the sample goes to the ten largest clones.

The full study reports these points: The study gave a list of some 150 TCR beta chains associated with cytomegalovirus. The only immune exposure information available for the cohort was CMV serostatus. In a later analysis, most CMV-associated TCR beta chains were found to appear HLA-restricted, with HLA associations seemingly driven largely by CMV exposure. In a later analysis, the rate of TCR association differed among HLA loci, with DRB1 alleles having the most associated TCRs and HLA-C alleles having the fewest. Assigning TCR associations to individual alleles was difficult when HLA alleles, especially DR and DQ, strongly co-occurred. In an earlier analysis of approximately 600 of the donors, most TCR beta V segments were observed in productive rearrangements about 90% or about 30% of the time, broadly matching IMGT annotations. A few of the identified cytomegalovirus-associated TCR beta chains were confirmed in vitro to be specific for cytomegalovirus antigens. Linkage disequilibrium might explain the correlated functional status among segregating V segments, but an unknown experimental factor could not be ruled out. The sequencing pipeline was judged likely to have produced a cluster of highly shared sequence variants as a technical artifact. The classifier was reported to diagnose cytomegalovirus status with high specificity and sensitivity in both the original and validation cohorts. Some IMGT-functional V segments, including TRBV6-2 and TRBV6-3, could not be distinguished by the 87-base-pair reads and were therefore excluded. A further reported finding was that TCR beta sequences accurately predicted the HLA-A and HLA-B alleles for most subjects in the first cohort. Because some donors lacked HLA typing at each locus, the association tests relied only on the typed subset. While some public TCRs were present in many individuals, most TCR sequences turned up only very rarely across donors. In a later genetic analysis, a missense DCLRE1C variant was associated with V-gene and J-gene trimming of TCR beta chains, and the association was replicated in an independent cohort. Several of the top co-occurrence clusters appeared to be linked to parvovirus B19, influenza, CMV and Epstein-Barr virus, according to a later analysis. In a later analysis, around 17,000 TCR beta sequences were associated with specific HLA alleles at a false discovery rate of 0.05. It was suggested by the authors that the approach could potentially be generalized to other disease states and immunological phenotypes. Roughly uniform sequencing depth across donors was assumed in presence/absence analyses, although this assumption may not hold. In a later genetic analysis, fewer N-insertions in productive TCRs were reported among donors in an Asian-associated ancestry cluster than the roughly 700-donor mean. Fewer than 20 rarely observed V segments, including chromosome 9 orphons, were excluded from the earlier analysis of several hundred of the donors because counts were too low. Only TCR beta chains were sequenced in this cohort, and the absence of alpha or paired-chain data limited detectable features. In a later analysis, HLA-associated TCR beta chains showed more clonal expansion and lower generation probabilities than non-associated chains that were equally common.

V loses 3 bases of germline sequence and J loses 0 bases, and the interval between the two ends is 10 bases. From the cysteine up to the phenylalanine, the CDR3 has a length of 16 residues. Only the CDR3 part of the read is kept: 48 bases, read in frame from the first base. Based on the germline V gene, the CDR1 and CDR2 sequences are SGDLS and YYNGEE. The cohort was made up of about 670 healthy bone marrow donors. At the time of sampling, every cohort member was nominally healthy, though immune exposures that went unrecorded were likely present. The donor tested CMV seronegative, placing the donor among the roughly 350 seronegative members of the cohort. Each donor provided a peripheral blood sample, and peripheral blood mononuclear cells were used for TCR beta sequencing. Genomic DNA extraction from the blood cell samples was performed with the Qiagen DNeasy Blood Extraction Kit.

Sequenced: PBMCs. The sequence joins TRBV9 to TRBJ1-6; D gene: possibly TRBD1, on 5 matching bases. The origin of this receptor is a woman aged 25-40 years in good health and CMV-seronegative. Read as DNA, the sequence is TGTGCCAGCAGCGCACGACAGAGCTCCTATAATTCACCCCTCCACTTT. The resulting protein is CASSARQSSYNSPLHF. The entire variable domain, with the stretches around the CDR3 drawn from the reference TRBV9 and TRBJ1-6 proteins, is DSGVTQTPKHLITATGQRVTLRCSPRSGDLSVYWYQQSLDQGLQFLIQYYNGEERAKGNILERFSAQQFPDLHSELNLSSLELGDSALYFCASSARQSSYNSPLHFGNGTRLTVT.